The 30 T cell receptor beta chains below come from one sample, sequenced in a study of blood T cells in healthy people across ages. A J-beta primer mix and a sample-barcoded 5' primer were used in a second PCR of about 7 to 12 cycles. TCRdb reanalysed the 5' RACE reads using MiXCR and keeps one entry per CDR3 protein. The sample lists about 540,000 distinct CDR3 sequences, less than 25% occurring once. These data were likewise used in another study, on T cells of mothers and their children.

The sequencing sample was made of blood. Receptors originate from a boy aged 5-17 years in good health.

V gene TRBV7-9 combines with J gene TRBJ2-7, with unresolved D. CDR1 is SEHNR, CDR2 FQNEAQ, per germline (reference sequence). This CDR3 contains 14 residues. Trimming removed 1 base at V and 2 bases at J, with 9 bases between. The CDR3 reads CASSLDVPTYEQYF. In DNA, the CDR3 is TGTGCCAGCAGCTTAGACGTCCCCACCTACGAGCAGTACTTC. The variable domain in full, with the rest retrieved from reference TRBV7-9 and TRBJ2-7, is DTGVSQNPRHKITKRGQNVTFRCDPISEHNRLYWYRQTLGQGPEFLTYFQNEAQLEKSRLLSDRFSAERPKGSFSTLEIQRTEQGDSAMYLCASSLDVPTYEQYFGPGTRLTVT.

A remark on this clonotype: One end of the junction is discordant with germline, which a read error may explain. This chain links TRBV29-1 with TRBJ1-3; D might be TRBD1 (5 bases). Per germline, CDR1 SQVTM and CDR2 ANQGSEA. This CDR3 has 15 residues. The CDR3 sequence is CSVVDSLSSGSTIYF. Here the CDR3 DNA reads TGCAGCGTTGTTGACAGCCTTAGCTCTGGAAGCACCATATATTTT.

This clonotype has a count of ten or more. J is TRBJ1-2 and V is TRBV20-1; the match to TRBD1 covers 8 bases. This CDR3 contains 13 residues. Trimming cost V 3 bases and J 4 bases; bases outside gene matches: 4. CDR1 and CDR2 from the germline V gene are DFQATT and SNEGSKA (reference sequence). The CDR3 DNA sequence: TGCAGTGCTAGGGGACAGGTCTCCTATGGCTACACCTTC. It specifies CSARGQVSYGYTF.

The genes are TRBV12-3 or TRBV12-4 and TRBJ1-2; 7 nucleotides match TRBD1. V shed 7 bases, J shed 7 bases, and the junction held 12 bases outside the gene matches. CDR3 size: 14 residues. In DNA, the CDR3 is TGTGCCAGCACCAGAGACAGGGTTAAGGGTGGCTACACCTTC. It codes for CASTRDRVKGGYTF.

This clonotype was observed a few times. The chain joins TRBV6-1 to TRBJ2-3, with 11 positions matching TRBD2. Germline lookup yields CDR1 MNHNS and CDR2 SASEGT. There are 18 residues in the CDR3. The trim removed 5 bases at V and 0 bases at J, leaving 10 bases unmatched. CDR3 sequence (DNA): TGTGCCAGCAGTCGTCCGGGACTAGCGGAGACTAGCACAGATACGCAGTATTTT. Translating gives CASSRPGLAETSTDTQYF.

V is TRBV20-1 and J is TRBJ1-2; D possibly corresponds to TRBD1 (6 bases). In germline, CDR1 is DFQATT, CDR2 SNEGSKA (reference sequence). Trimming removed 3 bases from V and 4 bases from J, with 21 bases in between. The CDR3 extends over 16 amino acids. The CDR3 coding sequence is TGCAGTGCTAGGGCCTTCAGGGACACTGGCTTCTATGGCTACACCTTC. Translating gives CSARAFRDTGFYGYTF.

In regard to this clonotype: This may arise from a read error, as a much more abundant clone is one base away. The gene calls are TRBV6-2 or TRBV6-3 and TRBJ1-5, with a possible D match to TRBD1 (6 bases). Germline V gene lookup returns CDR1 MNHEY and CDR2 SVGEGT. Trimming removed 2 bases at V and 3 bases at J, with 17 bases between. This CDR3 has 17 amino acids. CDR3 residues: CASSYTLAGDANQPQHF. The CDR3 DNA reads TGTGCCAGCAGTTACACTCTGGCAGGGGACGCCAATCAGCCCCAGCATTTT.

V is TRBV4-1 and J is TRBJ2-5, with 10 bases that match TRBD2. The J call is doubtful: the DNA matches TRBJ2-1 better. CDR1 MGHRA and CDR2 YSYEKL come from the germline V gene. This CDR3 comprises 15 residues. CDR3 in DNA: TGCGCCAGCAGTCGATCCGGGACTAGCGTAGAAGAGCAGTTCTTC. It is translated as CASSRSGTSVEEQFF.

In its sample, this clonotype was seen many times. The gene calls are TRBV12-3 or TRBV12-4 and TRBJ2-1, with D perhaps matching TRBD2 (6 bases). The tail of the sequence fits TRBJ2-5 better, so the J call may be wrong. This CDR3 has 14 amino acids. The CDR3 coding sequence is TGTGCCAGCAGTTTCTCAGCGGGCGGGGAGACCCAGTACTTC. Translating it yields CASSFSAGGETQYF.

This clonotype was detected many times. The rearrangement links TRBV9 to TRBJ2-7; maybe TRBD1 (5 bases). The germline gives CDR1 SGDLS, CDR2 YYNGEE. With 3 bases removed from V and 6 bases from J, the gap between germline ends came to 22 bases. The CDR3 consists of 16 residues. CDR3 in DNA: TGTGCCAGCAGCGCCTCCCCGGACACGTTTTTCGGCGAGCAGTACTTC. The encoded protein is CASSASPDTFFGEQYF.

The gene calls are TRBV20-1 and TRBJ2-1; D is uncertain. CDR3 length: 14 amino acids. V dropped 0 bases and J dropped 12 bases, with 18 bases sitting between them. In germline, CDR1 is DFQATT, CDR2 SNEGSKA (reference sequence). DNA for the CDR3: TGCAGTGCTAGAGATCGCGCATCGGTGCAGTCGCAGTTCTTC. This translates into CSARDRASVQSQFF.

The chain links TRBV12-3 or TRBV12-4 to TRBJ2-1; no clear D. The CDR3 runs 14 residues. The germline V and J ends were trimmed by 3 bases and 3 bases, with 9 bases remaining between them. CDR3: CASSFGVLYNEQFF. CDR3 nucleotides: TGTGCCAGCAGTTTTGGGGTTCTCTACAATGAGCAGTTCTTC.

The rearrangement uses TRBV7-9 and TRBJ2-1, with no clear D. The germline gives CDR1 SEHNR, CDR2 FQNEAQ (reference sequence). V lost 4 bases to trimming and J lost 3 bases, with 10 bases between them. The CDR3 length is 14 residues. CDR3 nucleotides: TGTGCCAGCAGCTCCCCAGTCCGCTACAATGAGCAGTTCTTC. Its translation: CASSSPVRYNEQFF.

This clonotype was detected only a few times. The rearrangement links TRBV4-3 to TRBJ2-5; weak D call: TRBD1 (6 bases). The tail of the sequence fits TRBJ2-7 better, so the J call may be wrong. The germline CDR1 and CDR2 sequences are LGHNA and YSLEER. The CDR3 loop spans 15 amino acids. The CDR3 spells CASSQERARGGEQYF. CDR3 DNA: TGCGCCAGCAGCCAAGAGCGGGCCAGGGGTGGCGAGCAGTACTTC.

This sequence joins TRBV9 and TRBJ2-1; D may correspond to TRBD1 or TRBD2 (5 bases each). V was cut by 4 bases and J by 2 bases, with 13 bases left in between. This CDR3 is built from 15 residues. CDR1 and CDR2 (germline): SGDLS, YYNGEE. Written as DNA, the CDR3 is TGTGCCAGCAGCCCCCGGGACGCACCCTACAATGAGCAGTTCTTC. Amino acids: CASSPRDAPYNEQFF.

This chain connects TRBV7-2 to TRBJ1-1; D ambiguous. CDR1 and CDR2 (germline): SGHTA, FQGNSA. CDR3 length: 13 amino acids. Between the trimmed V and J ends, which lost 5 bases and 3 bases, there was a span of 10 bases. The CDR3 DNA is TGTGCCAGCAGCCAACTGATAGACACTGAAGCTTTCTTT. It is translated as CASSQLIDTEAFF. The full variable domain, with the rest looked up from reference TRBV7-2 and TRBJ1-1, is GAGVSQSPSNKVTEKGKDVELRCDPISGHTALYWYRQSLGQGLEFLIYFQGNSAPDKSGLPSDRFSAERTGGSVSTLTIQRTQQEDSAVYLCASSQLIDTEAFFGQGTRLTVV.

This rearrangement joins TRBV20-1 to TRBJ1-1; 8 bases agree with TRBD1. The CDR3 is 16 amino acids. With V trimmed by 4 bases and J by 1 base, 11 bases remained unmatched. The germline V gene encodes CDR1 DFQATT and CDR2 SNEGSKA (reference sequence). Written as DNA, the CDR3 is TGCAGTGCTATTGACTATTCCGGGACAGGGAACACTGAAGCTTTCTTT. Protein sequence: CSAIDYSGTGNTEAFF.

The chain employs TRBV7-9 and TRBJ2-7, with a possible D match to TRBD2 (6 bases). The CDR3 consists of 17 residues. V shed 4 bases and J shed 5 bases, with 24 bases lying between them. The germline V gene has CDR1 SEHNR and CDR2 FQNEAQ (reference sequence). In DNA, the CDR3 is TGTGCCAGCAGCTCCTCTTGGGGCGGGGCCTTGGAGGACGAGCAGTACTTC. It is translated as CASSSSWGGALEDEQYF.

The rearrangement joins TRBV28 to TRBJ2-7; D gene uncertain. The DNA end favors TRBJ2-5, so the J call may be wrong. This CDR3 spans 14 amino acids. Germline CDR1 reads MDHEN; CDR2 reads SYDVKM. The CDR3 sequence: CASSLLPGQETQYF. DNA of the CDR3: TGTGCCAGCAGTTTACTGCCGGGCCAAGAGACCCAGTACTTC.

The V call is TRBV7-9, the J call TRBJ1-1; tentative D call: TRBD1 (5 bases). Trimming left V 5 bases short and J 4 bases short, with 11 bases between. The CDR3 runs to 13 residues. Germline CDR1 SEHNR, CDR2 FQNEAQ (reference sequence). This CDR3 is CASSKGRGTEAFF. CDR3 bases: TGTGCCAGCAGCAAGGGTAGGGGCACTGAAGCTTTCTTT. Based on the CDR3 plus reference TRBV7-9 and TRBJ1-1, the full variable domain is DTGVSQNPRHKITKRGQNVTFRCDPISEHNRLYWYRQTLGQGPEFLTYFQNEAQLEKSRLLSDRFSAERPKGSFSTLEIQRTEQGDSAMYLCASSKGRGTEAFFGQGTRLTVV.

This clonotype showed up many times. The chain combines TRBV19 with TRBJ1-1; D not certain. Trimming pared 8 bases from V and 0 bases from J, leaving 10 bases between. Per the germline V gene, CDR1 is LNHDA and CDR2 is SQIVND (reference sequence). This CDR3 is built from 13 residues. The CDR3 DNA follows: TGTGCCAGTGGGCGGAACCTGAACACTGAAGCTTTCTTT. Translating it yields CASGRNLNTEAFF.

The chain carries TRBV15 and TRBJ2-7, with D maybe TRBD2 (5 bases). Per germline, CDR1 LNHNV and CDR2 YYDKDF (reference sequence). Trimming removed 1 base from V and 2 bases from J, with 9 bases in between. The CDR3 loop spans 14 amino acids. The CDR3 protein is CATSRGVRAYEQYF. CDR3 nucleotide sequence: TGTGCCACCAGCAGAGGGGTGAGGGCCTACGAGCAGTACTTC.

This clonotype was detected a few times. V usage is TRBV6-6 and J usage is TRBJ1-4; tentative D call: TRBD1 (5 bases). This CDR3 is built from 11 residues. Germline V CDR1 and CDR2: MNHNY, SVGAGI (reference sequence). Trimming took off 7 bases at V and 8 bases at J, with 8 bases between the two ends. The CDR3: CASNGAEKLFF. The DNA for the CDR3 is TGTGCCAGCAATGGGGCGGAAAAACTGTTTTTT.

This clonotype has more than one count but fewer than ten. This chain joins TRBV7-9 and TRBJ2-7; D is unclear. The CDR3 is made up of 13 amino acids. V was cut by 2 bases and J by 2 bases, with 7 bases left in between. The germline gives CDR1 SEHNR, CDR2 FQNEAQ (reference sequence). The CDR3 spells CASSLTPAYEQYF. In DNA form, the CDR3 reads TGTGCCAGCAGCTTAACGCCCGCCTACGAGCAGTACTTC.

The V and J genes are TRBV24-1 and TRBJ2-5; TRBD2 matches 7 bases. The better agreement between TRBJ2-1 and the DNA end casts doubt on the J call. The CDR3 covers 15 residues. From germline, CDR1 is KGHDR and CDR2 SFDVKD. In nucleotides, the CDR3 is TGTGCCGCCGCGGGGGTCCGGGCGGCTAACGATGAGCAGTTCTTC. Encoded protein: CAAAGVRAANDEQFF.

This clonotype was counted between two and nine times. V and J are TRBV18 and TRBJ2-5, with a possible D match to TRBD1 (5 bases). The germline V gene has CDR1 KGHSH and CDR2 LQKENI. There are 14 residues in the CDR3. Trimming shortened V by 5 bases and J by 1 base, and 11 bases separated the two germline ends. DNA for the CDR3: TGTGCCAGCTCAAAACAGGAGACCCAAGAGACCCAGTACTTC. Translation: CASSKQETQETQYF. The complete variable domain, with remaining parts taken from reference TRBV18 and TRBJ2-5, reads NAGVMQNPRHLVRRRGQEARLRCSPMKGHSHVYWYRQLPEEGLKFMVYLQKENIIDESGMPKERFSAEFPKEGPSILRIQQVVRGDSAAYFCASSKQETQETQYFGPGTRLLVL.

This clonotype was counted ten times or more. The chain recombines TRBV9 with TRBJ2-3; D possibly corresponds to TRBD1 (6 bases). Between the trimmed V and J ends, which lost 3 bases and 2 bases, there was a span of 10 bases. This CDR3 has 14 amino acids. Germline V gene data show CDR1 as SGDLS and CDR2 as YYNGEE. The CDR3 bases are TGTGCCAGCAGCGACCGGGACAACACAGATACGCAGTATTTT. Amino acids: CASSDRDNTDTQYF.

This clonotype was seen more than once but under ten times. The V call is TRBV4-1, the J call TRBJ2-3; 8 nucleotides match TRBD2. Germline V lookup: CDR1 MGHRA, CDR2 YSYEKL. Losses at the gene ends were 4 bases for V and 0 bases for J; bases not matched to a gene: 9. CDR3 length equals 17 residues. The CDR3 reads CASSLSRTSRSTDTQYF. The CDR3 bases are TGCGCCAGCAGCCTATCGAGGACTAGCAGAAGCACAGATACGCAGTATTTT.

This clonotype was detected only a few times. The chain uses TRBV7-9 and TRBJ1-1; D might be TRBD1 (5 bases). The V and J ends lost 4 bases and 6 bases respectively, with 12 bases between them. The CDR3 has 13 residues. From germline, CDR1 is SEHNR and CDR2 FQNEAQ (reference sequence). CDR3 residues: CASSSPWGSEAFF. CDR3 sequence (DNA): TGTGCCAGCAGCTCGCCTTGGGGCTCTGAAGCTTTCTTT.

CDR3 DNA sequence: TGCAGCGCCGGACAGGGGGGATACGAGCAGTACTTC. Translating gives CSAGQGGYEQYF. The rearrangement joins TRBV29-1 to TRBJ2-5; 10 bases agree with TRBD1. The end of the DNA is better explained by TRBJ2-7, so the J call may be wrong. The CDR3 spans 12 residues. The germline CDR1 and CDR2 sequences are SQVTM and ANQGSEA.